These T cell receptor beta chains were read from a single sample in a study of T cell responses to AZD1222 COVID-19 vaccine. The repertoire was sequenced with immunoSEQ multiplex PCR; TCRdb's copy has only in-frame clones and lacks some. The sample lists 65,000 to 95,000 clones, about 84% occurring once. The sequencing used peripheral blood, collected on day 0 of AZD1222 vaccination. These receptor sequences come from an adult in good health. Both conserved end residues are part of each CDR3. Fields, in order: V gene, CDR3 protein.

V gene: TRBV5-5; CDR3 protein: CASSLWGTAIGANVLTF
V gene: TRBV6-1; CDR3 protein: CASSERGDSQVAKNIQYF
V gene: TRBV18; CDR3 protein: CASSPRTGGAAILGYTF
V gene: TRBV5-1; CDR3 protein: CASSKGQYNEQFF
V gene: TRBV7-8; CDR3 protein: CASSLYRGRLNTEAFF
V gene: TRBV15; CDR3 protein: CATSRGGTGTDTQYF
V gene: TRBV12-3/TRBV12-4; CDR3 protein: CASSLDNSPLHF
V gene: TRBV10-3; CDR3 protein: CAISESWPGGVGDSPLHF
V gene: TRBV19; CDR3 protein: CASSQGGADTQYF
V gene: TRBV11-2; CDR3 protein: CASSLYRTSGTSTDTQYF
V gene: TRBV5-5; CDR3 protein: CASSPSSGANVLTF
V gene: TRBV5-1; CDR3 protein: CASSLLAGVYEQYF
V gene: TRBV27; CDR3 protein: CASSSTHRGLNTGELFF
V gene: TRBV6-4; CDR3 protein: CASSDSRLAGTYNEQFF
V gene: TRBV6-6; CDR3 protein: CASSYRQTLAKNIQYF
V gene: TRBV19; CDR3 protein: CASSTTRARSSYNEQFF
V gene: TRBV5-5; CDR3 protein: CASSLLTSGSSLRYEQYF
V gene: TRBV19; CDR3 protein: CASSISPGQWAFF
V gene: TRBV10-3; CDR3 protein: CAINRGEGSYNEQFF